Listed here is a single T cell receptor (beta chain). This entry comes from a study of siplizumab effects on memory and regulatory T cells. Some clones are missing from TCRdb's copy, which holds only in-frame ones; the method was immunoSEQ multiplex PCR. The sample gives 55,000 to 70,000 clones, more than 80% of which show up once; about 40% is in the top ten. The sequence came from a human donor in good health. The sequenced sample was CD8+ T cells sorted from blood.

The CDR3 bases are TGTGCCAGCAGCCTCACTAGCGGGAGTGGGGGAGATACGCAGTATTTT. Encoded protein: CASSLTSGSGGDTQYF. The chain employs TRBV7-9 and TRBJ2-3, with 11 bases fitting TRBD2. Losses at the gene ends were 5 bases for V and 5 bases for J; bases not matched to a gene: 9. Germline V CDR1 and CDR2: SEHNR, FQNEAQ (reference sequence). CDR3 size: 16 residues.